The 19 T cell receptor beta chains below all came from one sample that was sequenced in a study of PD-1 blockade in mismatch repair-deficient tumors. The assay was immunoSEQ multiplex PCR, and TCRdb's table has in-frame clones only and misses some. The sample lists under 50,000 clones, 70% to 80% occurring once. This specimen consisted of peripheral blood, obtained 4 weeks after starting pembrolizumab. The receptors here all came from an adult with mismatch repair-deficient cancer.

The chain's CDR3 is CASSRDRGETQYF. For the CDR3, the DNA is TGTGCCAGCAGCCGGGACAGGGGGGAGACCCAGTACTTC. J is TRBJ2-5 and V is TRBV7-8; 11 bases align to TRBD1. Germline V lookup: CDR1 SGHVS, CDR2 FQNEAQ. After removal of 5 bases from V and 5 bases from J, the junction contained 1 base not matched to a gene. The CDR3 covers 13 residues.

This chain uses TRBV6-6 with TRBJ1-2; TRBD1 is a possible D gene (6 bases). The V end was cut by 0 bases, the J end by 7 bases, with 12 bases between. The CDR3 is 14 amino acids. The germline gives CDR1 MNHNY, CDR2 SVGAGI (reference sequence). The CDR3, as DNA: TGTGCCAGCAGTTACTCGACCGGACAGTCTGGCTACACCTTC. It specifies CASSYSTGQSGYTF.

V gene TRBV28 combines with J gene TRBJ1-2; D is uncertain. Looked up from germline, CDR1 is MDHEN and CDR2 is SYDVKM. The CDR3 loop spans 13 amino acids. Between the trimmed V and J ends, which lost 4 bases and 2 bases, there was a span of 8 bases. CDR3 in amino acids: CASSYSRNYGYTF. The CDR3 region has the DNA TGTGCCAGCAGTTATAGCCGGAACTATGGCTACACCTTC.

The rearrangement links TRBV18 to TRBJ1-1; D is undetermined. Germline CDR1 reads KGHSH; CDR2 reads LQKENI. V lost 1 base to trimming and J lost 0 bases, with 9 bases between them. The CDR3 is made up of 15 amino acids. CDR3 coding DNA: TGTGCCAGCTCACCACGGGCAGACATGAACACTGAAGCTTTCTTT. This translates into CASSPRADMNTEAFF.

CDR3 bases: TGTGCCAGCAGCTGGGGCGGGAACTACGAGCAGTACTTC. It yields the protein CASSWGGNYEQYF. The genes are TRBV5-6 and TRBJ2-7, with a weak D call TRBD2 (6 bases). Germline V gene sequence: CDR1 SGHDT, CDR2 YYEEEE. The CDR3 totals 13 residues. Trimming cost V 3 bases and J 3 bases, with 10 bases left between them. Variable domain in full (rest from reference TRBV5-6 and TRBJ2-7): DAGVTQSPTHLIKTRGQQVTLRCSPKSGHDTVSWYQQALGQGPQFIFQYYEEEERQRGNFPDRFSGHQFPNYSSELNVNALLLGDSALYLCASSWGGNYEQYFGPGTRLTVT.

By share of the sample, this clone is medium-sized. The chain links TRBV7-7 to TRBJ2-5, with D perhaps matching TRBD2 (6 bases). This CDR3 has 12 amino acids. Germline CDR1 is SSHAT and CDR2 is FNYEAQ (reference sequence). The CDR3 reads CVGGGKGRTQYF. As DNA, the CDR3 is TGTGTGGGTGGGGGGAAGGGCCGGACCCAGTACTTC.

The chain joins TRBV6-5 to TRBJ1-1; possible D gene TRBD1, 6 bases. Trimming removed 0 bases from V and 5 bases from J, with 10 bases in between. The germline V gene encodes CDR1 MNHEY and CDR2 SVGAGI. The CDR3 covers 14 residues. The CDR3 nucleotides are TGTGCCAGCAGTTACTCGACGACAGGTACTGAAGCTTTCTTT. Amino acids: CASSYSTTGTEAFF.

V gene TRBV4-2 combines with J gene TRBJ2-7; possibly TRBD1 for D (6 bases). The V gene lost 2 bases and the J gene lost 0 bases, with 11 bases spanning the gap. The CDR3 extends over 15 amino acids. Per the germline V gene, CDR1 is LGHNA and CDR2 is YNFKEQ. Written as DNA, the CDR3 is TGTGCCAGCAGCCAATATCTACAGGGCTCCTACGAGCAGTACTTC. This translates into CASSQYLQGSYEQYF.

V and J are TRBV28 and TRBJ1-3; 7 bases align to TRBD1. V lost 7 bases to trimming and J lost 2 bases; unmatched junction nucleotides: 8. The length of the CDR3 is 15 residues. Germline V gene data show CDR1 as MDHEN and CDR2 as SYDVKM. Written as DNA, the CDR3 is TGTGCCAGCACCAGGGGACAGACCCCTGGAAACACCATATATTTT. Amino acids: CASTRGQTPGNTIYF.

V gene TRBV6-5 combines with J gene TRBJ1-2; no clear D. CDR3 size: 14 residues. Germline V gives CDR1 MNHEY, CDR2 SVGAGI. Deletions cut 5 bases from V and 4 bases from J, with 14 bases between. In DNA, the CDR3 is TGTGCCAGCAGTAAGAAGGGCGCACGCTATGGCTACACCTTC. As protein: CASSKKGARYGYTF.

The DNA of the CDR3 is TGTGCCAGCAGCCAAGAGCAGGGTCCCGAGCAGTACTTC. It is translated as CASSQEQGPEQYF. The chain is built from TRBV27 and TRBJ2-7; a weak D match, TRBD1 (5 bases). Trimming took 6 bases from V and 6 from J, leaving 15 bases between them. The CDR3 runs 13 residues. Germline CDR1 is MNHEY and CDR2 is SMNVEV (reference sequence).

The chain recombines TRBV6-1 with TRBJ2-7; D tentatively reads TRBD1 or TRBD2 (5 bases each). V lost 7 bases and J 0 bases, leaving 13 bases between the germline ends. Germline CDR1 is MNHNS and CDR2 is SASEGT. The CDR3 totals 14 residues. The CDR3 spells CASTGTVSSYEQYF. The DNA for the CDR3 is TGTGCCAGCACTGGGACGGTCAGCTCCTACGAGCAGTACTTC.

The CDR3 DNA sequence: TGTGCCACCAGGGACGGGAGGAGGGATGAGCAGTTCTTC. Translation gives CATRDGRRDEQFF. The chain has TRBV19 and TRBJ2-1; TRBD2 agrees at 7 bases. Germline V CDR1 and CDR2: LNHDA, SQIVND (reference sequence). Trimming cost V 10 bases and J 8 bases; bases outside gene matches: 11. This CDR3 contains 13 residues.

The table lists this clone with a few counts. V gene TRBV9 combines with J gene TRBJ2-2; 8 bases align to TRBD2. The germline gives CDR1 SGDLS, CDR2 YYNGEE. The CDR3 is 14 residues long. As DNA, the CDR3 is TGTGACGGGGTGAGCGGGAGAGCTACCGGGGAGCTGTTTTTT. Its translation: CDGVSGRATGELFF.

This chain joins TRBV10-1 and TRBJ2-3; no clear D gene. V was clipped by 0 bases and J by 8 bases, with 6 bases between them. Germline V gene lookup returns CDR1 WNHNN and CDR2 SYGVQD (reference sequence). This CDR3 region has 12 residues. Here the CDR3 reads CASSESLGTQYF. CDR3 in DNA: TGCGCCAGCAGTGAGTCTCTGGGTACGCAGTATTTT.

This clone occurred once. The chain couples TRBV6-1 to TRBJ2-7; D may be TRBD1 (6 bases). Germline V gene sequence: CDR1 MNHNS, CDR2 SASEGT. The length of the CDR3 is 13 residues. V was pared by 2 bases and J by 3 bases, with 8 bases between. The CDR3 reads CASSEQQGYEQYF. In DNA form, the CDR3 reads TGTGCCAGCAGTGAACAACAGGGCTACGAGCAGTACTTC.

DNA of the CDR3: TGTGCCAGCAGCTTAACGAGTCATAGGGAGCTGTTTTTT. Translating it yields CASSLTSHRELFF. The chain is built from TRBV7-9 and TRBJ2-2; D ambiguous. The CDR3 totals 13 residues. Germline CDR1 reads SEHNR; CDR2 reads FQNEAQ (reference sequence). V lost 2 bases to trimming and J lost 9 bases, with 10 bases between them.

The chain combines TRBV2 with TRBJ2-7, with unresolved D. From germline, CDR1 is SNHLY and CDR2 FYNNEI. Trimming took 6 bases from V and 3 from J, leaving 9 bases between them. The CDR3 is made up of 12 amino acids. In nucleotides, the CDR3 is TGTGCCAGCAGCCTGGACGGCTACGAGCAGTACTTC. Translation: CASSLDGYEQYF.

This chain connects TRBV7-9 to TRBJ2-3, with TRBD2 identical over 12 bases. Per germline, CDR1 SEHNR and CDR2 FQNEAQ (reference sequence). The CDR3 runs to 16 residues. Trimming removed 5 bases from V and 6 bases from J; junction bases left unmatched: 9. The CDR3 loop reads CASSTSLAGGDDTQYF. CDR3 bases: TGTGCCAGCAGCACCTCACTAGCGGGAGGAGATGATACGCAGTATTTT.